Each of the 26 T cell receptor beta chains below was sequenced from the same sample in a study of PD-1 blockade in classical Hodgkin lymphoma. Indicated time point: newly diagnosed, previously untreated cHL patient sample. Profiling relied on immunoSEQ multiplex PCR, and the TCRdb table lists in-frame clones only, not all of them. The sample has fewer than 35,000 clones, approximately 94% seen once. Sample: peripheral blood mononuclear cells (PBMCs). All receptors come from a human donor with classical Hodgkin lymphoma.

This chain's CDR3 is CASRQGSGNTIYF. The CDR3 DNA reads as TGTGCCAGCAGGCAAGGCTCTGGAAACACCATATATTTT. The chain recombines TRBV6-6 with TRBJ1-3; D is unclear. This CDR3 is built from 13 residues. Trimming took off 6 bases at V and 0 bases at J, with 6 bases between the two ends. Germline values: CDR1 MNHNY, CDR2 SVGAGI (reference sequence).

The chain uses TRBV29-1 and TRBJ2-1; 9 bases line up with TRBD2. The V and J ends lost 7 bases and 4 bases, in that order; junction bases with no gene match: 5. Germline V lookup: CDR1 SQVTM, CDR2 ANQGSEA. The CDR3 runs 13 residues. CDR3 in amino acids: CSARLADYNEQFF. CDR3 sequence (DNA): TGCAGCGCTCGACTAGCGGATTACAATGAGCAGTTCTTC.

The chain carries TRBV7-9 and TRBJ1-2; possible D gene TRBD1, 5 bases. This CDR3 contains 13 residues. Germline V gives CDR1 SEHNR, CDR2 FQNEAQ (reference sequence). The ends were cut back, 8 bases at V and 6 bases at J, with 16 bases in the middle. The CDR3 protein is CASLPGPRDGYTF. CDR3 bases: TGTGCCAGCCTCCCAGGCCCCAGGGATGGCTACACCTTC.

The chain employs TRBV4-3 and TRBJ2-1, with no clear D. The CDR3 has 14 amino acids. Trimming removed 4 bases from V and 0 bases from J, with 7 bases in between. In germline, CDR1 is LGHNA, CDR2 YSLEER. In nucleotides, the CDR3 is TGCGCCAGCAGCCTTCAGATCTCCTACAATGAGCAGTTCTTC. It encodes CASSLQISYNEQFF.

This clone was counted once. The V call is TRBV10-3, the J call TRBJ1-2; D may be TRBD1 (6 bases). Germline V gene lookup returns CDR1 ENHRY and CDR2 SYGVKD. The CDR3 sequence is 16 residues long. The V end was cut by 4 bases, the J end by 2 bases, with 17 bases between. The CDR3 region is CAISAQGGGTNYGYTF. CDR3 coding DNA: TGTGCCATCAGTGCCCAAGGCGGGGGCACCAACTATGGCTACACCTTC.

The rearrangement links TRBV19 to TRBJ1-6, with 8 bases matching TRBD1. Germline trimming cut 5 bases from V and 6 bases from J; bases unmatched to any gene: 3. CDR1 is LNHDA and CDR2 is SQIVND in the germline V gene (reference sequence). The CDR3 covers 14 residues. CDR3 residues: CASSVTGGNSPLHF. In nucleotides, the CDR3 is TGTGCCAGTAGTGTCACAGGGGGTAATTCACCCCTCCACTTT.

The V call is TRBV18, the J call TRBJ2-1, with 10 positions matching TRBD1. With 3 bases clipped from V and 5 bases from J, the junction kept 7 bases outside the gene matches. This CDR3 region has 16 residues. CDR1 is KGHSH, CDR2 LQKENI, per germline. Here the CDR3 DNA reads TGTGCCAGCTCACCGATCCGGGACAGGGGTAACAATGAGCAGTTCTTC. Translated: CASSPIRDRGNNEQFF.

The V and J genes are TRBV14 and TRBJ2-2; possible D gene TRBD2, 5 bases. Germline V gives CDR1 SGHDN, CDR2 FVKESK. The CDR3 contains 16 residues. V was trimmed by 5 bases and J by 2 bases, leaving 15 bases between them. The CDR3 sequence: CASSSMGASNTGELFF. The DNA for the CDR3 is TGTGCCAGCAGCTCCATGGGAGCCTCTAACACCGGGGAGCTGTTTTTT.

The chain links TRBV30 to TRBJ2-3; TRBD2 might be the D (6 bases). CDR3 length equals 14 residues. The V end lost 4 bases, the J end lost 1 base, and 12 bases lay between the germline ends. CDR1 is GTSNPN, CDR2 SVGIG, per germline (reference sequence). CDR3 amino acids: CAWIKAGGTDTQYF. Here the CDR3 DNA reads TGTGCCTGGATAAAAGCGGGCGGCACAGATACGCAGTATTTT. Full variable domain (remainder filled in from reference TRBV30 and TRBJ2-3): SQTIHQWPATLVQPVGSPLSLECTVEGTSNPNLYWYRQAAGRGLQLLFYSVGIGQISSEVPQNLSASRPQDRQFILSSKKLLLSDSGFYLCAWIKAGGTDTQYFGPGTRLTVL.

The CDR3 DNA is TGTGCCAGCAGTGATCCTGGTGGGGCCAACGTCCTGACTTTC. It is translated as CASSDPGGANVLTF. The chain combines TRBV2 with TRBJ2-6; no clear D gene. Germline V gene data show CDR1 as SNHLY and CDR2 as FYNNEI. Deletions cut 3 bases from V and 3 bases from J, with 6 bases between. The CDR3 length is 14 residues.

This chain connects TRBV29-1 to TRBJ2-5; either TRBD1 or TRBD2 may fit D (6 bases each). The CDR3 extends over 18 amino acids. Germline values: CDR1 SQVTM, CDR2 ANQGSEA. V was clipped by 2 bases and J by 3 bases, with 25 bases between them. The CDR3 reads CSVEKLRGPRGEKETQYF. CDR3 nucleotides: TGCAGCGTTGAAAAACTCAGGGGCCCAAGGGGGGAAAAAGAGACCCAGTACTTC.

The V call is TRBV5-1, the J call TRBJ2-2; D gene unclear. CDR3 length equals 14 residues. Trimming took 0 bases from V and 4 from J, leaving 7 bases between them. Germline values: CDR1 SGHRS, CDR2 YFSETQ. The CDR3 loop reads CASSLATATGELFF. The CDR3 DNA is TGCGCCAGCAGCTTGGCCACGGCCACCGGGGAGCTGTTTTTT.

This sequence joins TRBV5-4 and TRBJ1-2; possibly TRBD1 for D (5 bases). CDR1 and CDR2 (germline): SGHNT, YYREEE (reference sequence). The CDR3 length is 13 residues. Trimming cost V 4 bases and J 7 bases, with 14 bases left between them. The CDR3: CASSQIQGGGYTF. The CDR3 DNA reads as TGTGCCAGCAGCCAAATCCAGGGCGGTGGCTACACCTTC.

The chain employs TRBV5-4 and TRBJ1-2, with D maybe TRBD1 (6 bases). Germline CDR1 SGHNT, CDR2 YYREEE (reference sequence). Trimming took 2 bases from V and 7 from J, leaving 12 bases between them. The CDR3 loop spans 13 amino acids. In DNA form, the CDR3 reads TGTGCCAGCAGCTTATCAGGGGCGTTTGGCTACACCTTC. Its translation: CASSLSGAFGYTF.

The chain is built from TRBV5-4 and TRBJ1-1; D perhaps matches TRBD1 (5 bases). The V end was cut by 6 bases, the J end by 1 base, with 13 bases between. Germline lookup yields CDR1 SGHNT and CDR2 YYREEE (reference sequence). The CDR3 length is 14 residues. CDR3 DNA sequence: TGTGCCAGCACCACGTGGCAGGGGAACACTGAAGCTTTCTTT. Protein sequence: CASTTWQGNTEAFF.

The chain has TRBV5-1 and TRBJ1-1; 8 bases are a match to TRBD1. V lost 4 bases and J lost 0; bases outside the gene matches: 5. The CDR3 is made up of 15 amino acids. From germline, CDR1 is SGHRS and CDR2 YFSETQ. CDR3: CASSGRDRMNTEAFF. The CDR3 DNA is TGCGCCAGCAGCGGGAGGGACAGGATGAACACTGAAGCTTTCTTT.

The J gene is TRBJ2-2, the V gene TRBV28; D call uncertain. The V end was cut by 3 bases, the J end by 8 bases, with 7 bases between. Germline CDR1 reads MDHEN; CDR2 reads SYDVKM. The CDR3 loop spans 12 amino acids. The CDR3 nucleotides are TGTGCCAGCAGTTTTTTGGGTGGGGAGCTGTTTTTT. Translation gives CASSFLGGELFF. Full variable domain (rest looked up from reference TRBV28 and TRBJ2-2): DVKVTQSSRYLVKRTGEKVFLECVQDMDHENMFWYRQDPGLGLRLIYFSYDVKMKEKGDIPEGYSVSREKKERFSLILESASTNQTSMYLCASSFLGGELFFGEGSRLTVL.

The V gene is TRBV19, the J gene TRBJ1-1, with D perhaps TRBD1 (5 bases). The V and J ends lost 6 bases and 2 bases respectively, with 10 bases between them. The germline gives CDR1 LNHDA, CDR2 SQIVND (reference sequence). CDR3 length: 13 amino acids. The CDR3 is CASSPTVNTEAFF. CDR3 DNA sequence: TGTGCCAGTAGCCCGACAGTTAACACTGAAGCTTTCTTT.

V usage is TRBV30 and J usage is TRBJ2-6; maybe TRBD1 (6 bases). Germline assignment: CDR1 GTSNPN and CDR2 SVGIG (reference sequence). CDR3 size: 17 residues. V was trimmed by 0 bases and J by 5 bases, leaving 17 bases between them. The CDR3 nucleotides read TGTGCCTGGAGTGTGTCCAGGGGTCACTCAAGGGCCAACGTCCTGACTTTC. It is translated as CAWSVSRGHSRANVLTF.

This chain joins TRBV4-1 and TRBJ1-6; D remains ambiguous. This CDR3 comprises 14 residues. Germline-derived CDR1 and CDR2 are MGHRA and YSYEKL. Trimming shortened V by 3 bases and J by 4 bases, and 7 bases separated the two germline ends. The CDR3 DNA sequence: TGCGCCAGCAGCCAGATGGCGTATAATTCACCCCTCCACTTT. Its translation: CASSQMAYNSPLHF.

The J gene is TRBJ1-4, the V gene TRBV6-5; 7 bases agree with TRBD1. The CDR3 length is 14 residues. Germline V gene data show CDR1 as MNHEY and CDR2 as SVGAGI. V was clipped by 6 bases and J by 4 bases; unmatched bases: 5. This CDR3 reads CASRAGTVNEKLFF. The CDR3, as DNA: TGTGCCAGCAGGGCCGGGACAGTTAATGAAAAACTGTTTTTT.

V gene TRBV5-5 combines with J gene TRBJ2-1, with D possibly called TRBD1 or TRBD2 (7 bases each). V lost 5 bases and J lost 6, with 18 bases in between. Germline V CDR1 and CDR2: SGHKS, YYEKEE (reference sequence). This CDR3 contains 15 residues. In DNA form, the CDR3 reads TGTGCCAGCAGGACTGCGGGGGCAGGGGGCAATGAGCAGTTCTTC. Translating gives CASRTAGAGGNEQFF.

This clone was detected only a few times. The chain carries TRBV6-1 and TRBJ2-7; D is unclear. V was trimmed by 7 bases and J by 2 bases, leaving 15 bases between them. This CDR3 is built from 14 residues. The germline V gene has CDR1 MNHNS and CDR2 SASEGT. The CDR3 sequence: CASTSSVRTYEQYF. The CDR3 bases are TGTGCCAGCACCAGCAGCGTGCGGACCTACGAGCAGTACTTC.

The rearrangement uses TRBV19 and TRBJ2-2, with 8 bases aligning to TRBD2. CDR3 length: 13 residues. CDR1 and CDR2 (germline): LNHDA, SQIVND (reference sequence). The V segment lost 3 bases and the J segment 6 bases; nucleotides outside the gene matches: 0. CDR3 residues: CASSIGGAGELFF. CDR3 bases: TGTGCCAGTAGTATCGGGGGGGCCGGGGAGCTGTTTTTT.

V is TRBV2 and J is TRBJ2-1; D not certain. CDR3 length: 14 amino acids. Germline V CDR1 and CDR2: SNHLY, FYNNEI. V was trimmed by 3 bases and J by 4 bases, leaving 10 bases between them. The CDR3 loop is CASSDGSLYNEQFF. The CDR3, as DNA: TGTGCCAGCAGTGACGGCAGCTTGTACAATGAGCAGTTCTTC.

J is TRBJ2-1 and V is TRBV5-1, with D uncertain. The germline gives CDR1 SGHRS, CDR2 YFSETQ. V was clipped by 0 bases and J by 6 bases, with 13 bases between them. The CDR3 sequence is 15 residues long. DNA for the CDR3: TGCGCCAGCAGCTTGGCCCAGGTTCGTGGCAATGAGCAGTTCTTC. Translated: CASSLAQVRGNEQFF.